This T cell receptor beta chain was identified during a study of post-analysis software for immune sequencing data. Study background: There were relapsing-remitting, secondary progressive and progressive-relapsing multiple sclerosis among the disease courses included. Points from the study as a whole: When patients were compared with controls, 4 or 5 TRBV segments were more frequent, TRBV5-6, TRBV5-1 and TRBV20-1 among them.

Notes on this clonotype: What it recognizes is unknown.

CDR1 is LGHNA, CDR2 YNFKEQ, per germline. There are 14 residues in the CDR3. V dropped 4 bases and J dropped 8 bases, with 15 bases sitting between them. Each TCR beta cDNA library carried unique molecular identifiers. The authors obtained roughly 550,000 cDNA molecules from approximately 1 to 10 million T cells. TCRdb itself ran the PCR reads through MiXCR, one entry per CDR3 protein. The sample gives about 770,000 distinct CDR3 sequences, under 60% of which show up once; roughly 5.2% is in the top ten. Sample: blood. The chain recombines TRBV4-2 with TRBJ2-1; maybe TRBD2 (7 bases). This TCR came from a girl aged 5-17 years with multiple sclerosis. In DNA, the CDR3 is TGTGCCAGCAGCCTTTCCCAGGGGAGGGATGAGCAGTTCTTC. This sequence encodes CASSLSQGRDEQFF.